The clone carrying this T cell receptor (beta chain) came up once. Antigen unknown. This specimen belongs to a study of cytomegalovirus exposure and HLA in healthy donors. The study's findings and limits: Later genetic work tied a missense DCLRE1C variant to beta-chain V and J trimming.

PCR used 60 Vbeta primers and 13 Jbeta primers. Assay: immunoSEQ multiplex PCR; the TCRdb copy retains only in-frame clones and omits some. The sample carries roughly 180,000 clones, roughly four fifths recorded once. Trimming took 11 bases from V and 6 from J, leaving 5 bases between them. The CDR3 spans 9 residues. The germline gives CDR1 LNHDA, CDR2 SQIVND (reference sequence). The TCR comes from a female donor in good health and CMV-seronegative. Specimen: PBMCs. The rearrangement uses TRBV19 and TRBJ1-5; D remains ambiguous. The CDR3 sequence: CAAGQPQHF. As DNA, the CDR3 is TGTGCCGCAGGTCAGCCCCAGCATTTT. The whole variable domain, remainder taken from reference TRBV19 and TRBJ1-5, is DGGITQSPKYLFRKEGQNVTLSCEQNLNHDAMYWYRQDPGQGLRLIYYSQIVNDFQKGDIAEGYSVSREKKESFPLTVTSAQKNPTAFYLCAAGQPQHFGDGTRLSIL.